Following are 26 T cell receptor beta chains from one sample sequenced in a study of control samples from healthy donors and cancer patients. The repertoire was sequenced with immunoSEQ multiplex PCR; TCRdb's copy has only in-frame clones and lacks some. Among some 140,000 clones listed, about nine tenths were seen once. Sequenced material: PBMCs. These receptors were collected from a man aged 45 to 65 with head and neck cancer.

V gene TRBV6-5 combines with J gene TRBJ1-1; tentatively, D is TRBD1 (5 bases). V dropped 4 bases and J dropped 3 bases, with 15 bases sitting between them. The CDR3 runs to 15 residues. Germline lookup yields CDR1 MNHEY and CDR2 SVGAGI. The CDR3 reads CASSWGPFSDTEAFF. The CDR3 coding sequence is TGTGCCAGCAGTTGGGGCCCATTCTCGGACACTGAAGCTTTCTTT.

The V gene is TRBV28, the J gene TRBJ1-1, with TRBD1 as a possible D gene (5 bases). This CDR3 contains 15 residues. Germline CDR1 reads MDHEN; CDR2 reads SYDVKM. Trimming left V 5 bases short and J 1 base short, with 14 bases between. The CDR3 nucleotides are TGTGCCAGCAGTCTCCTTCTTGGGGGGAACACTGAAGCTTTCTTT. Translation gives CASSLLLGGNTEAFF.

The chain has TRBV28 and TRBJ2-3; D is uncertain. The CDR3 is 15 amino acids. The V gene's germline CDR1 is MDHEN and CDR2 SYDVKM. V was trimmed by 3 bases and J by 3 bases, leaving 13 bases between them. The CDR3 loop is CASSFLPGRTDTQYF. As DNA, the CDR3 is TGTGCCAGCAGTTTTCTTCCGGGTCGGACAGATACGCAGTATTTT. Complete variable domain (other parts from reference TRBV28 and TRBJ2-3): DVKVTQSSRYLVKRTGEKVFLECVQDMDHENMFWYRQDPGLGLRLIYFSYDVKMKEKGDIPEGYSVSREKKERFSLILESASTNQTSMYLCASSFLPGRTDTQYFGPGTRLTVL.

The rearrangement links TRBV3-1 (or the pseudogene TRBV3-2) to TRBJ2-1; possibly TRBD1 or TRBD2 for D (6 bases each). CDR3 size: 14 residues. V was shortened by 4 bases and J by 8 bases, with 15 bases between the two germline ends. CDR1 and CDR2 (germline): LGHDT, YNNKEL (reference sequence). This CDR3 is CASSPGARFDEQFF. The CDR3 region has the DNA TGTGCCAGCAGCCCGGGGGCGAGGTTTGATGAGCAGTTCTTC.

The V call is TRBV2, the J call TRBJ1-5; perhaps TRBD1 as D (5 bases). This CDR3 is built from 14 residues. Germline V gene lookup returns CDR1 SNHLY and CDR2 FYNNEI. V dropped 6 bases and J dropped 3 bases, with 12 bases sitting between them. The CDR3 sequence: CASRDRQLNQPQHF. Here the CDR3 DNA reads TGTGCCAGCAGGGACCGACAGCTCAATCAGCCCCAGCATTTT.

The DNA for the CDR3 is TGTGCCAGCAGCCCGATCGGGTTAGGTGGGGCTTTCTTT. Amino acid sequence: CASSPIGLGGAFF. This chain connects TRBV5-5 to TRBJ1-1; D is uncertain. The CDR3 is 13 amino acids. The V gene's germline CDR1 is SGHKS and CDR2 YYEKEE (reference sequence). Between the trimmed V and J ends, which lost 4 bases and 11 bases, there was a span of 18 bases.

A single count supports this clone. The chain recombines TRBV28 with TRBJ1-5; D not certain. CDR1 is MDHEN and CDR2 is SYDVKM in the germline V gene. The CDR3 is 15 residues long. V was pared by 3 bases and J by 6 bases, with 15 bases between. The CDR3 here is CASSLEGMGLQPQHF. CDR3 nucleotide sequence: TGTGCCAGCAGTTTGGAGGGAATGGGCCTTCAGCCCCAGCATTTT.

This clone occurred once. J is TRBJ2-1 and V is TRBV29-1, with D possibly matching TRBD1 (6 bases). The CDR3 contains 16 residues. Germline-derived CDR1 and CDR2 are SQVTM and ANQGSEA. Trimming took 0 bases from V and 1 from J, leaving 13 bases between them. In DNA, the CDR3 is TGCAGCGTTGAAGATAGAGGCCAGGGGTCCTACAATGAGCAGTTCTTC. It encodes CSVEDRGQGSYNEQFF.

The chain has TRBV5-4 and TRBJ1-1, with D possibly TRBD1 on 6 matching bases. Trimming cost V 0 bases and J 3 bases, with 9 bases left between them. Germline CDR1 SGHNT, CDR2 YYREEE (reference sequence). The CDR3 loop spans 14 amino acids. The DNA of the CDR3 is TGTGCCAGCAGCTTGGGGGGGGGCGACACTGAAGCTTTCTTT. Its translation is CASSLGGGDTEAFF.

The chain couples TRBV5-6 to TRBJ2-1; 8 bases are shared with TRBD1. The V segment lost 4 bases and the J segment 3 bases; nucleotides outside the gene matches: 3. The CDR3 extends over 14 amino acids. Germline V gene lookup returns CDR1 SGHDT and CDR2 YYEEEE. CDR3 DNA: TGTGCCAGCAGCCCGGGACAGGTCTACAATGAGCAGTTCTTC. The encoded protein is CASSPGQVYNEQFF. Full variable domain (outside the CDR3, taken from reference TRBV5-6 and TRBJ2-1): DAGVTQSPTHLIKTRGQQVTLRCSPKSGHDTVSWYQQALGQGPQFIFQYYEEEERQRGNFPDRFSGHQFPNYSSELNVNALLLGDSALYLCASSPGQVYNEQFFGPGTRLTVL.

This clone was observed once. The rearrangement joins TRBV2 to TRBJ1-2; D gene unclear. Germline CDR1 is SNHLY and CDR2 is FYNNEI. The V end was cut by 5 bases, the J end by 1 base, with 8 bases between. This CDR3 has 13 amino acids. The CDR3 loop reads CASSFKDNYGYTF. CDR3 in DNA: TGTGCCAGCAGTTTTAAAGATAACTATGGCTACACCTTC.

V gene TRBV18 combines with J gene TRBJ1-3; D remains unclear. Germline V gene data show CDR1 as KGHSH and CDR2 as LQKENI. This CDR3 has 16 residues. Deletions cut 2 bases from V and 0 bases from J, with 11 bases between. The CDR3 nucleotides read TGTGCCAGCTCACCAGCGGTACAGCGCTCTGGAAACACCATATATTTT. Its protein is CASSPAVQRSGNTIYF.

This clone was picked up one time. V is TRBV19 and J is TRBJ1-1; maybe TRBD1 (6 bases). The CDR3 has 14 amino acids. V was clipped by 3 bases and J by 8 bases, with 16 bases between them. CDR1 and CDR2 (germline): LNHDA, SQIVND (reference sequence). CDR3 nucleotide sequence: TGTGCCAGTAGTATTGGCGGGCAGGGGAAGGAAGCTTTCTTT. Translating it yields CASSIGGQGKEAFF.

Here the CDR3 reads CASSYSGGGLGEQYF. In DNA, the CDR3 is TGTGCCAGCAGTTACTCTGGAGGGGGCTTGGGAGAGCAGTACTTC. This chain connects TRBV6-5 to TRBJ2-7, with D possibly matching TRBD1 (7 bases). The length of the CDR3 is 15 residues. The germline V gene encodes CDR1 MNHEY and CDR2 SVGAGI. The germline V and J ends were trimmed by 0 bases and 7 bases, with 16 bases remaining between them.

The chain combines TRBV6-6 with TRBJ1-5; D is uncertain. V was shortened by 2 bases and J by 15 bases, with 17 bases between the two germline ends. The CDR3 extends over 13 amino acids. The germline gives CDR1 MNHNY, CDR2 SVGAGI (reference sequence). The CDR3 loop reads CASSYIPTEAWHF. CDR3 sequence (DNA): TGTGCCAGCAGTTACATCCCGACCGAGGCGTGGCATTTT.

The genes are TRBV6-4 and TRBJ2-1; 7 positions agree with TRBD1. Germline assignment: CDR1 MRHNA and CDR2 SNTAGT. V gave up 2 bases and J gave up 4 bases; unmatched junction bases: 5. This CDR3 is built from 15 residues. DNA for the CDR3: TGTGCCAGCAGTGACACCGGGACAGCATACAATGAGCAGTTCTTC. As protein: CASSDTGTAYNEQFF.

The chain employs TRBV27 and TRBJ1-2, with D maybe TRBD1 (5 bases). V was clipped by 2 bases and J by 5 bases, with 12 bases between them. The CDR3 covers 14 residues. Germline V CDR1 and CDR2: MNHEY, SMNVEV (reference sequence). CDR3 in amino acids: CASSLAGQLYGYTF. CDR3 nucleotide sequence: TGTGCCAGCAGTTTAGCCGGACAACTTTATGGCTACACCTTC.

J is TRBJ1-2 and V is TRBV25-1, with TRBD1 identical over 8 bases. This CDR3 is 15 amino acids long. V lost 4 bases to trimming and J lost 4 bases; unmatched junction nucleotides: 8. Germline values: CDR1 MGHDK, CDR2 SYGVNS. CDR3 protein: CASSASGGTGYGYTF. The CDR3 region has the DNA TGTGCCAGCAGTGCCTCAGGGGGCACGGGCTATGGCTACACCTTC.

The chain has TRBV13 and TRBJ2-1, with 8 bases fitting TRBD2. The CDR3 has 16 amino acids. Germline CDR1 is PRHDT and CDR2 is FYEKMQ (reference sequence). With V trimmed by 0 bases and J by 6 bases, 7 bases remained unmatched. CDR3 sequence: CASSLGGGRPSNEQFF. DNA for the CDR3: TGTGCCAGCAGCTTAGGAGGCGGGAGGCCGTCCAATGAGCAGTTCTTC.

The gene calls are TRBV18 and TRBJ2-7; tentative D call: TRBD1 (6 bases). V lost 4 bases, J lost 12 bases, and 16 bases lay in between. Per germline, CDR1 KGHSH and CDR2 LQKENI. This CDR3 contains 12 residues. The CDR3 spells CASSLGQPSLYF. CDR3 DNA sequence: TGTGCCAGCTCACTAGGACAGCCCTCACTGTACTTC.

The J gene is TRBJ2-7, the V gene TRBV29-1, with 10 bases identical to TRBD1. The germline CDR1 and CDR2 sequences are SQVTM and ANQGSEA. CDR3 size: 14 residues. V shed 6 bases and J 0 bases; nucleotides not matched to a gene: 5. The DNA of the CDR3 is TGCAGCGTCTCGGGACAGGGGAGCTCCTACGAGCAGTACTTC. This sequence encodes CSVSGQGSSYEQYF.

This clone appeared a single time. The chain employs TRBV3-1 (or the pseudogene TRBV3-2) and TRBJ2-5; 7 nucleotides match TRBD2. The junction had 11 bases not matched to a gene; V was cut back by 1 base and J by 9 bases. Per the germline V gene, CDR1 is LGHDT and CDR2 is YNNKEL (reference sequence). The CDR3 totals 15 residues. The CDR3 DNA reads as TGTGCCAGCAGCCAAGTAGCGGGTGGGGGTAGGGCCCAGTACTTC. This codes for CASSQVAGGGRAQYF.

The chain links TRBV20-1 to TRBJ2-7, with D possibly matching TRBD1 (5 bases). Germline V gene sequence: CDR1 DFQATT, CDR2 SNEGSKA (reference sequence). Trimming shortened V by 3 bases and J by 2 bases, and 14 bases separated the two germline ends. The CDR3 loop spans 14 amino acids. In nucleotides, the CDR3 is TGCAGTGCTAGTAGGCAGGGCTATCCCTACGAGCAGTACTTC. The encoded protein is CSASRQGYPYEQYF.

J is TRBJ2-3 and V is TRBV19, with 7 bases lining up with TRBD1. V shed 6 bases, J shed 4 bases, and the junction held 10 bases outside the gene matches. There are 15 residues in the CDR3. The germline CDR1 and CDR2 sequences are LNHDA and SQIVND (reference sequence). This CDR3 reads CASRKQGIGADTQYF. The CDR3 nucleotides read TGTGCCAGTAGGAAACAGGGGATAGGGGCAGATACGCAGTATTTT.

The chain combines TRBV11-2 with TRBJ2-5; no clear D gene. Germline V lookup: CDR1 SGHAT, CDR2 FQNNGV. Between the trimmed V and J ends, which lost 1 base and 5 bases, there was a span of 14 bases. The CDR3 is 15 residues long. The CDR3 sequence: CASSLGGPPYETQYF. The DNA for the CDR3 is TGTGCCAGCAGCTTAGGCGGACCCCCCTATGAGACCCAGTACTTC.

This rearrangement joins TRBV6-4 to TRBJ2-7, with a possible D match to TRBD1 (6 bases). The CDR3 consists of 13 residues. Trimming removed 4 bases at V and 3 bases at J, with 10 bases between. Germline V gene data show CDR1 as MRHNA and CDR2 as SNTAGT. CDR3 sequence: CASSGDIYYEQYF. The CDR3 coding sequence is TGTGCCAGCAGTGGGGACATTTACTACGAGCAGTACTTC.